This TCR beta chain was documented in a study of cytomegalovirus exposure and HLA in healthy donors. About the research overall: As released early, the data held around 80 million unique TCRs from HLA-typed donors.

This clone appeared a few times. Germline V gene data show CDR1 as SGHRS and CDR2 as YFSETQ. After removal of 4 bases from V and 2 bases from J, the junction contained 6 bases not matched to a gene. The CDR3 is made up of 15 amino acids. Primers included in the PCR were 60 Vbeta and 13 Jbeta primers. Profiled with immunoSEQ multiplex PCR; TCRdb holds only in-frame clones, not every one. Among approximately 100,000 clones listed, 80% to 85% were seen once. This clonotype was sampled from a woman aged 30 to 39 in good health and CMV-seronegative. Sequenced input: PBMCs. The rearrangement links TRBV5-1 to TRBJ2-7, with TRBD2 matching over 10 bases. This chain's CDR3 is CASSIPLAGTYEQYF. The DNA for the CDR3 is TGCGCCAGCAGCATTCCACTAGCGGGAACCTACGAGCAGTACTTC.